Below are 18 T cell receptor beta chains sequenced from a single sample in a study of shared clonotypes between healthy human individuals (dated by TCRdb to about 2020). The method behind the library was the immunoSEQ multiplex PCR assay. TCRdb mirrors the immuneACCESS table, restricted to in-frame sequences. Some clones are absent from its copies; in checked studies, under half trace to an unresolved V gene, and the reason for the others is unknown. In all, the sample holds around 2.5 million clones, and roughly 93% of those were seen once. About 0.38% of the sample goes to the ten largest clones. The sample comprised naive CD4+ T cells from PBMCs. The cell subset or site label for this specimen denotes: CD45RA+ positively selected. The receptors were sampled from a man younger than 35 in good health. Some clones in this sample may be carry-over from other donors' samples.

The rearrangement joins TRBV7-3 to TRBJ2-2; D unresolved. Germline values: CDR1 SGHTA, CDR2 FQGTGA. V shed 0 bases and J shed 4 bases, with 6 bases lying between them. There are 14 residues in the CDR3. CDR3 nucleotides: TGTGCCAGCAGCTTAACGGCTATCACCGGGGAGCTGTTTTTT. It specifies CASSLTAITGELFF.

This rearrangement joins TRBV5-6 to TRBJ1-2; 7 nucleotides line up with TRBD1. Germline trimming cut 1 base from V and 4 bases from J; bases unmatched to any gene: 4. The V gene's germline CDR1 is SGHDT and CDR2 YYEEEE. This CDR3 is built from 14 residues. CDR3 in DNA: TGTGCCAGCAGCTTGTTGCAGGGGGGCTATGGCTACACCTTC. It translates to CASSLLQGGYGYTF.

The chain employs TRBV5-6 and TRBJ2-6; D may be TRBD2 (6 bases). CDR1 is SGHDT, CDR2 YYEEEE, per germline. CDR3 length: 19 residues. V was trimmed by 4 bases and J by 0 bases, leaving 20 bases between them. The CDR3 sequence is CASSPLAGRKSSGANVLTF. CDR3 in DNA: TGTGCCAGCAGCCCACTAGCAGGGAGAAAGAGCTCTGGGGCCAACGTCCTGACTTTC.

This chain uses TRBV18 with TRBJ1-2, with a tentative D call TRBD1 (5 bases). With 3 bases removed from V and 2 bases from J, the gap between germline ends came to 16 bases. The CDR3 has 16 amino acids. Germline CDR1 KGHSH, CDR2 LQKENI. The DNA for the CDR3 is TGTGCCAGCTCACCCATCTCGGGACGTCTAAACTATGGCTACACCTTC. Translating gives CASSPISGRLNYGYTF.

CDR3 amino acids: CSVDSGRGSTGELFF. The CDR3 coding sequence is TGCAGCGTTGACTCGGGCAGGGGGTCCACCGGGGAGCTGTTTTTT. This chain joins TRBV29-1 and TRBJ2-2; 7 nucleotides align to TRBD1. This CDR3 region has 15 residues. Per the germline V gene, CDR1 is SQVTM and CDR2 is ANQGSEA. Trimming cost V 3 bases and J 4 bases; bases outside gene matches: 8.

The rearrangement links TRBV5-6 to TRBJ1-2; D possibly corresponds to TRBD1 (5 bases). CDR1 SGHDT and CDR2 YYEEEE come from the germline V gene. Between the trimmed V and J ends, which lost 3 bases and 7 bases, there was a span of 16 bases. The CDR3 has 14 residues. CDR3 nucleotides: TGTGCCAGCAGCTCGGGACCCCCGGACCTTGGCTACACCTTC. Its translation: CASSSGPPDLGYTF. Supplemented by reference TRBV5-6 and TRBJ1-2, the full variable domain reads DAGVTQSPTHLIKTRGQQVTLRCSPKSGHDTVSWYQQALGQGPQFIFQYYEEEERQRGNFPDRFSGHQFPNYSSELNVNALLLGDSALYLCASSSGPPDLGYTFGSGTRLTVV.

This chain joins TRBV6-8 and TRBJ2-7; tentatively, D is TRBD1 (5 bases). Trimming pared 2 bases from V and 3 bases from J, leaving 11 bases between. CDR1 and CDR2 (germline): MNHGY, SAAAGT. The CDR3 loop spans 14 amino acids. This CDR3 is CASSYRARGYEQYF. CDR3 bases: TGTGCCAGCAGTTACCGGGCAAGGGGCTACGAGCAGTACTTC.

V and J are TRBV18 and TRBJ2-7; D gene uncertain. Germline CDR1 KGHSH, CDR2 LQKENI. V was pared by 3 bases and J by 4 bases, with 13 bases between. The CDR3 runs to 14 residues. This chain's CDR3 is CASSPLGTEYEQYF. The CDR3 coding sequence is TGTGCCAGCTCACCGCTGGGAACTGAGTACGAGCAGTACTTC.

J is TRBJ2-2 and V is TRBV7-9, with TRBD1 matching 8 bases. In germline, CDR1 is SEHNR, CDR2 FQNEAQ (reference sequence). CDR3 length: 14 amino acids. J was trimmed by 5 bases and V by 5 bases; bases with no gene match: 4. The CDR3 region is CASSHRQGTGELFF. The CDR3 DNA reads as TGTGCCAGCAGCCATAGACAGGGGACCGGGGAGCTGTTTTTT.

About this clone itself: This sample includes further DNA sequences coding for the same CDR3. V is TRBV28 and J is TRBJ2-1; unclear D gene. V was shortened by 2 bases and J by 3 bases, with 5 bases between the two germline ends. This CDR3 spans 13 amino acids. The germline V gene has CDR1 MDHEN and CDR2 SYDVKM. CDR3 sequence: CASSLGNYNEQFF. The CDR3, as DNA: TGTGCCAGCAGTTTAGGGAACTACAATGAGCAGTTCTTC.

In regard to this clone: Additional DNA sequences in this sample encode the identical CDR3. This chain joins TRBV5-1 and TRBJ2-1; D is perhaps TRBD1 (6 bases). CDR3 length: 16 residues. The V end was cut by 0 bases, the J end by 0 bases, with 10 bases between. Germline CDR1 is SGHRS and CDR2 is YFSETQ. The CDR3 protein is CASSLAGVSSYNEQFF. The CDR3 DNA reads TGCGCCAGCAGCTTGGCAGGGGTCAGCTCCTACAATGAGCAGTTCTTC.

The chain uses TRBV19 and TRBJ2-5; TRBD1 agrees at 8 bases. This CDR3 is 16 amino acids long. Trimming at V came to 3 bases and at J to 4 bases, leaving 10 bases not matched to a gene. Germline loops: CDR1 LNHDA, CDR2 SQIVND (reference sequence). The CDR3 sequence is CASSISAGGFRETQYF. The CDR3 DNA is TGTGCCAGTAGTATCTCGGCAGGGGGCTTCCGAGAGACCCAGTACTTC.

The J gene is TRBJ1-2, the V gene TRBV19; 7 bases match TRBD1. Germline V CDR1 and CDR2: LNHDA, SQIVND (reference sequence). The V gene end was trimmed by 5 bases and the J gene end by 2 bases; junction bases not matched to a gene: 8. The CDR3 extends over 15 amino acids. CDR3 in DNA: TGTGCCAGTAGTCTAACGGGACAGCAAAACTATGGCTACACCTTC. It codes for CASSLTGQQNYGYTF.

The chain recombines TRBV11-3 with TRBJ2-1, with D perhaps matching TRBD2 (5 bases). Deletions cut 0 bases from V and 10 bases from J, with 10 bases between. This CDR3 has 13 residues. The V gene's germline CDR1 is SGHNT and CDR2 YENEEA. CDR3 protein: CASSLDAGGEQFF. The DNA of the CDR3 is TGTGCCAGCAGCTTAGATGCTGGCGGGGAGCAGTTCTTC.

Note on this clone: Other DNA sequences within the sample encode an identical CDR3. The chain combines TRBV10-3 with TRBJ2-1; 10 bases line up with TRBD2. V lost 3 bases and J lost 6; bases outside the gene matches: 5. Per germline, CDR1 ENHRY and CDR2 SYGVKD. The CDR3 covers 15 residues. CDR3 loop: CAISESSGRVNEQFF. The CDR3 coding sequence is TGTGCCATCAGTGAATCCAGCGGGAGGGTCAATGAGCAGTTCTTC.

The chain carries TRBV5-1 and TRBJ2-7; 9 positions match TRBD1. V shed 5 bases, J shed 4 bases, and the junction held 7 bases outside the gene matches. CDR3 size: 14 residues. Germline V lookup: CDR1 SGHRS, CDR2 YFSETQ. In nucleotides, the CDR3 is TGCGCCAGCAGGCAAGACGGGACAGGGTACGAGCAGTACTTC. Protein product: CASRQDGTGYEQYF.

This clone was counted once. The V and J genes are TRBV30 and TRBJ2-2, with TRBD2 matching over 11 bases. The V gene's germline CDR1 is GTSNPN and CDR2 SVGIG (reference sequence). The V segment lost 2 bases and the J segment 3 bases; nucleotides outside the gene matches: 5. There are 16 residues in the CDR3. CDR3 amino acids: CAWSFIAGGDTGELFF. The CDR3 DNA is TGTGCCTGGAGTTTCATAGCGGGAGGGGACACCGGGGAGCTGTTTTTT.

The rearrangement uses TRBV19 and TRBJ1-5, with 7 bases aligning to TRBD1. The trim removed 3 bases at V and 6 bases at J, leaving 8 bases unmatched. CDR1 and CDR2 from the germline V gene are LNHDA and SQIVND (reference sequence). This CDR3 has 15 amino acids. The CDR3 region has the DNA TGTGCCAGTAGTATTGGAGGGGGCCTCGGTCAGCCCCAGCATTTT. Encoded protein: CASSIGGGLGQPQHF.